Presented here are 32 T cell receptor beta chains from one specimen sequenced in a study of radiation and T cells in renal cell carcinoma. Time point reported: blood 4 weeks post-SBRT, at nephrectomy. The treatment: 15 Gy SBRT to primary tumor, nephrectomy 4 weeks later. TCRdb keeps only in-frame clones here, not all; method: immunoSEQ multiplex PCR. The repertoire holds 150,000 to 200,000 clones, with about 87% as singletons. This specimen was blood, taken from a patient whose treatment included radiotherapy and nephrectomy. These receptors originate from a woman aged 50 to 60 with renal cell carcinoma.

The chain links TRBV6-5 to TRBJ1-1; no definite D call. Per germline, CDR1 MNHEY and CDR2 SVGAGI. V was clipped by 6 bases and J by 4 bases, with 15 bases between them. The CDR3 has 14 residues. The CDR3 loop reads CASRAFTGFTEAFF. CDR3 DNA sequence: TGTGCCAGCAGGGCGTTTACGGGGTTCACTGAAGCTTTCTTT.

CDR3 region: CASKWSNYNEQFF. The CDR3 bases are TGTGCCAGCAAATGGTCGAACTACAATGAGCAGTTCTTC. The chain links TRBV27 to TRBJ2-1; D not resolved. The V gene lost 7 bases and the J gene lost 3 bases, with 10 bases spanning the gap. Germline lookup yields CDR1 MNHEY and CDR2 SMNVEV (reference sequence). CDR3 size: 13 residues.

This chain connects TRBV29-1 to TRBJ2-7, with 8 bases fitting TRBD1. V lost 2 bases and J lost 9; bases outside the gene matches: 18. The CDR3 runs 16 residues. In germline, CDR1 is SQVTM, CDR2 ANQGSEA. CDR3 nucleotide sequence: TGCAGCGTTGAAAAACGCAGAGGGACAGGAGGGGACGGGCAGTACTTC. Protein product: CSVEKRRGTGGDGQYF.

This chain uses TRBV30 with TRBJ1-4; 8 bases map to TRBD1. The CDR3 sequence is 14 residues long. V shed 7 bases and J 7 bases; nucleotides not matched to a gene: 11. In germline, CDR1 is GTSNPN, CDR2 SVGIG (reference sequence). For the CDR3, the DNA is TGTGCCTCCGACCACAGGGGGTACAGTGAAAAACTGTTTTTT. Translation: CASDHRGYSEKLFF.

V is TRBV6-6 and J is TRBJ2-1; 7 positions match TRBD1. CDR1 and CDR2 (germline): MNHNY, SVGAGI (reference sequence). Trimming took 7 bases from V and 0 from J; bases not matched to a gene: 3. This CDR3 contains 14 residues. As DNA, the CDR3 is TGTGCCAGCACTCGGGACAGCTCCTACAATGAGCAGTTCTTC. Residues: CASTRDSSYNEQFF.

V and J are TRBV30 and TRBJ1-2; D gene uncertain. The CDR3 runs to 19 residues. V lost 0 bases to trimming and J lost 1 base, with 24 bases between them. CDR1 GTSNPN and CDR2 SVGIG come from the germline V gene (reference sequence). CDR3 DNA: TGTGCCTGGAGTGTATTAAAGTACTACCGTAAAGTCGATAACTATGGCTACACCTTC. Translation gives CAWSVLKYYRKVDNYGYTF.

This chain joins TRBV5-1 and TRBJ2-1, with TRBD2 matching 12 bases. With 4 bases clipped from V and 9 bases from J, the junction kept 11 bases outside the gene matches. Germline loops: CDR1 SGHRS, CDR2 YFSETQ. This CDR3 is 16 amino acids long. CDR3 bases: TGCGCCAGCAGCCCAGGGACTAGCGGGCCGCGGGGTGAGCAGTTCTTC. This translates into CASSPGTSGPRGEQFF.

This clone showed up just a few times. The chain recombines TRBV9 with TRBJ1-1; the D gene is possibly TRBD1 (5 bases). The V and J ends lost 4 bases and 5 bases respectively, with 15 bases between them. From germline, CDR1 is SGDLS and CDR2 YYNGEE. The CDR3 contains 14 residues. DNA for the CDR3: TGTGCCAGCAGCCCCGACGGACCAGGGACTGAAGCTTTCTTT. Amino acids: CASSPDGPGTEAFF.

This chain joins TRBV2 and TRBJ1-1; tentative D call: TRBD1 (5 bases). This CDR3 is 14 amino acids long. Germline-derived CDR1 and CDR2 are SNHLY and FYNNEI. Trimming removed 2 bases from V and 1 base from J, with 8 bases in between. CDR3 loop: CASSEQGQNTEAFF. DNA of the CDR3: TGTGCCAGCAGTGAACAGGGCCAGAACACTGAAGCTTTCTTT. Full variable domain (outside the CDR3, taken from reference TRBV2 and TRBJ1-1): EPEVTQTPSHQVTQMGQEVILRCVPISNHLYFYWYRQILGQKVEFLVSFYNNEISEKSEIFDDQFSVERPDGSNFTLKIRSTKLEDSAMYFCASSEQGQNTEAFFGQGTRLTVV.

In its sample, this clone was seen once. The chain links TRBV7-2 to TRBJ1-2; D might be TRBD1 (5 bases). The CDR3 is made up of 16 amino acids. Per germline, CDR1 SGHTA and CDR2 FQGNSA. V shed 2 bases and J shed 8 bases, with 21 bases lying between them. The CDR3 is CASSLRVGEGASGYTF. CDR3 in DNA: TGTGCCAGCAGCTTAAGGGTGGGGGAAGGAGCGAGCGGCTACACCTTC.

This clone has more than one count but fewer than ten. The V call is TRBV2, the J call TRBJ1-5, with 7 bases that match TRBD1. V shed 6 bases and J 0 bases; nucleotides not matched to a gene: 2. Germline CDR1 and CDR2: SNHLY and FYNNEI. The CDR3 is made up of 14 amino acids. Written as DNA, the CDR3 is TGTGCCAGCAGACACAGGGGTAGCAATCAGCCCCAGCATTTT. Translating gives CASRHRGSNQPQHF.

The chain recombines TRBV7-2 with TRBJ2-5, with D possibly matching TRBD1 (6 bases). Germline V CDR1 and CDR2: SGHTA, FQGNSA. Trimming left V 7 bases short and J 5 bases short, with 20 bases between. This CDR3 comprises 15 residues. CDR3 in amino acids: CASIGSTGRLETQYF. Written as DNA, the CDR3 is TGTGCCAGCATCGGCTCGACAGGAAGATTGGAGACCCAGTACTTC.

The chain carries TRBV15 and TRBJ1-2; maybe TRBD1 (6 bases). V lost 5 bases to trimming and J lost 3 bases, with 7 bases between them. The CDR3 runs to 12 residues. Germline lookup yields CDR1 LNHNV and CDR2 YYDKDF (reference sequence). CDR3 coding DNA: TGTGCCACCAGCTCAGGGGACTATGGCTACACCTTC. Translation: CATSSGDYGYTF.

The CDR3 DNA reads TGCGCCAGCAGCAAAGGACTGAAAGAGACCCAGTACTTC. Residues: CASSKGLKETQYF. This chain uses TRBV4-1 with TRBJ2-5, with D perhaps TRBD2 (5 bases). V lost 5 bases and J lost 3, with 10 bases in between. The CDR3 totals 13 residues. Per the germline V gene, CDR1 is MGHRA and CDR2 is YSYEKL.

This clone was counted a single time. V is TRBV5-4 and J is TRBJ1-5; D remains unclear. Germline lookup yields CDR1 SGHNT and CDR2 YYREEE (reference sequence). This CDR3 spans 15 amino acids. Trimming took 4 bases from V and 0 from J, leaving 11 bases between them. The CDR3 nucleotides read TGTGCCAGCAGCGAAACACCTCATAGCAATCAGCCCCAGCATTTT. As protein: CASSETPHSNQPQHF.

The V gene is TRBV7-2, the J gene TRBJ1-2; 7 nucleotides agree with TRBD1. The germline CDR1 and CDR2 sequences are SGHTA and FQGNSA. The length of the CDR3 is 13 residues. V shed 4 bases, J shed 5 bases, and the junction held 4 bases outside the gene matches. CDR3 DNA: TGTGCCAGCAGCTCGGGACAGCGGTATGGCTACACCTTC. It codes for CASSSGQRYGYTF.

A note on this clone: Other DNA sequences in this specimen translate into the identical CDR3. The rearrangement uses TRBV7-2 and TRBJ1-1; D is uncertain. V was cut by 3 bases and J by 1 base, with 6 bases left in between. This CDR3 region has 13 residues. Germline assignment: CDR1 SGHTA and CDR2 FQGNSA. The CDR3 here is CASSLAGNTEAFF. CDR3 nucleotide sequence: TGTGCCAGCAGCTTGGCAGGGAACACTGAAGCTTTCTTT.

The rearrangement uses TRBV30 and TRBJ1-6; maybe TRBD1 (5 bases). V was cut by 2 bases and J by 9 bases, with 14 bases left in between. Germline assignment: CDR1 GTSNPN and CDR2 SVGIG (reference sequence). CDR3 size: 14 residues. Here the CDR3 DNA reads TGTGCCTGGAGTTTTGGGACGGCCGTTTCACCCCTCCACTTT. Translation gives CAWSFGTAVSPLHF.

The J gene is TRBJ1-2, the V gene TRBV6-5, with D perhaps matching TRBD1 (5 bases). CDR1 and CDR2 from the germline V gene are MNHEY and SVGAGI. This CDR3 has 15 residues. Deletions cut 2 bases from V and 0 bases from J, with 10 bases between. In nucleotides, the CDR3 is TGTGCCAGCAGTTACGGACAACGACCTAACTATGGCTACACCTTC. Translation: CASSYGQRPNYGYTF.

V is TRBV4-1 and J is TRBJ1-2; no clear D. Germline CDR1 MGHRA, CDR2 YSYEKL. Trimming left V 3 bases short and J 5 bases short, with 10 bases between. The CDR3 sequence is 13 residues long. The CDR3 nucleotides are TGCGCCAGCAGCCATCCGGGGAATTATGGCTACACCTTC. Translated, it gives CASSHPGNYGYTF.

This sequence joins TRBV23-1 and TRBJ2-7; D is perhaps TRBD1 (6 bases). TRBV23-1 is known as an ORF, though its function is uncertain. The CDR3 totals 13 residues. The V end lost 7 bases, the J end lost 9 bases, and 19 bases lay between the germline ends. CDR3 sequence (DNA): TGCGCCAGCACCCGACCTCGACAGGCAAGGCAGTACTTC. Translating it yields CASTRPRQARQYF.

This chain connects TRBV19 to TRBJ2-2; D remains ambiguous. The V end lost 5 bases, the J end lost 4 bases, and 5 bases lay between the germline ends. The CDR3 is 12 amino acids. From germline, CDR1 is LNHDA and CDR2 SQIVND (reference sequence). In DNA, the CDR3 is TGTGCCAGTAGTGAGTCCACCGGGGAGCTGTTTTTT. Protein product: CASSESTGELFF.

The gene calls are TRBV18 and TRBJ2-4, with 7 positions matching TRBD1. The length of the CDR3 is 20 residues. Germline CDR1 KGHSH, CDR2 LQKENI. With V trimmed by 3 bases and J by 4 bases, 21 bases remained unmatched. In DNA, the CDR3 is TGTGCCAGCTCACCTATTCGACAGGGATCGGTGATGGACCTGAAAAACATTCAGTACTTC. Translated, it gives CASSPIRQGSVMDLKNIQYF.

The rearrangement joins TRBV15 to TRBJ2-3, with 9 nucleotides matching TRBD2. The junction had 9 bases not matched to a gene; V was cut back by 1 base and J by 4 bases. Germline V CDR1 and CDR2: LNHNV, YYDKDF (reference sequence). This CDR3 contains 17 residues. CDR3 loop: CATSRVPWRGGADTQYF. The CDR3 bases are TGTGCCACCAGCAGAGTCCCGTGGCGGGGGGGCGCAGATACGCAGTATTTT.

This clone has a single count. The chain joins TRBV7-9 to TRBJ1-2; D gene ambiguous. V lost 4 bases to trimming and J lost 2 bases, with 11 bases between them. This CDR3 is built from 14 residues. Germline-derived CDR1 and CDR2 are SEHNR and FQNEAQ (reference sequence). The CDR3 DNA reads as TGTGCCAGCAGCTCGGACGGTCTCAACTATGGCTACACCTTC. It yields the protein CASSSDGLNYGYTF.

The genes are TRBV7-2 and TRBJ1-6; a possible D gene is TRBD1 (6 bases). Trimming pared 0 bases from V and 6 bases from J, leaving 9 bases between. CDR3 size: 15 residues. Germline CDR1 is SGHTA and CDR2 is FQGNSA. CDR3 amino acids: CASSLAQGSNSPLHF. Here the CDR3 DNA reads TGTGCCAGCAGCTTAGCTCAGGGGAGTAATTCACCCCTCCACTTT.

This CDR3 is CASSFGGLGKLFF. DNA for the CDR3: TGTGCCAGCAGCTTTGGGGGTCTGGGAAAACTGTTTTTT. The V and J genes are TRBV7-2 and TRBJ1-4, with D possibly matching TRBD1 (5 bases). Germline loops: CDR1 SGHTA, CDR2 FQGNSA. This CDR3 comprises 13 residues. Trimming shortened V by 3 bases and J by 10 bases, and 12 bases separated the two germline ends.

This clone has just one count. This chain connects TRBV6-1 to TRBJ1-1; D gene ambiguous. Trimming took 5 bases from V and 3 from J, leaving 13 bases between them. CDR1 and CDR2 from the germline V gene are MNHNS and SASEGT. This CDR3 has 14 residues. The CDR3 loop is CASSPSLADTEAFF. The CDR3 DNA is TGTGCCAGCAGTCCCTCCCTTGCAGACACTGAAGCTTTCTTT.

This clone was observed a single time. The V and J genes are TRBV29-1 and TRBJ2-1; 15 nucleotides line up with TRBD2. Trimming removed 4 bases from V and 8 bases from J; junction bases left unmatched: 9. The CDR3 loop spans 16 amino acids. Germline V gene lookup returns CDR1 SQVTM and CDR2 ANQGSEA. The CDR3 spells CSVVGLAGGSGYEQFF. In DNA form, the CDR3 reads TGCAGCGTTGTTGGACTAGCGGGGGGGAGCGGGTATGAGCAGTTCTTC.

This clone was observed a single time. V gene TRBV10-1 combines with J gene TRBJ2-3, with unresolved D. Trimming took 5 bases from V and 1 from J, leaving 10 bases between them. The CDR3 has 14 amino acids. Germline values: CDR1 WNHNN, CDR2 SYGVQD (reference sequence). The CDR3 loop is CASSIGPGTDTQYF. The CDR3 DNA follows: TGCGCCAGCAGTATAGGACCTGGCACAGATACGCAGTATTTT.

This chain joins TRBV7-9 and TRBJ2-7, with 8 positions matching TRBD2. V was clipped by 0 bases and J by 3 bases; unmatched bases: 10. Germline values: CDR1 SEHNR, CDR2 FQNEAQ (reference sequence). This CDR3 has 17 residues. For the CDR3, the DNA is TGTGCCAGCAGCTTAGCACCGGGAGGGGGTAGTAACTACGAGCAGTACTTC. Amino acid sequence: CASSLAPGGGSNYEQYF.

CDR3 DNA: TGTGCCAGCAGCTTAGCTGCGGGGGCGCCTGGGGCCAACGTCCTGACTTTC. As protein: CASSLAAGAPGANVLTF. The V call is TRBV7-9, the J call TRBJ2-6, with TRBD2 as a possible D gene (7 bases). The CDR3 runs 17 residues. CDR1 and CDR2 from the germline V gene are SEHNR and FQNEAQ (reference sequence). The ends were cut back, 0 bases at V and 2 bases at J, with 11 bases in the middle.